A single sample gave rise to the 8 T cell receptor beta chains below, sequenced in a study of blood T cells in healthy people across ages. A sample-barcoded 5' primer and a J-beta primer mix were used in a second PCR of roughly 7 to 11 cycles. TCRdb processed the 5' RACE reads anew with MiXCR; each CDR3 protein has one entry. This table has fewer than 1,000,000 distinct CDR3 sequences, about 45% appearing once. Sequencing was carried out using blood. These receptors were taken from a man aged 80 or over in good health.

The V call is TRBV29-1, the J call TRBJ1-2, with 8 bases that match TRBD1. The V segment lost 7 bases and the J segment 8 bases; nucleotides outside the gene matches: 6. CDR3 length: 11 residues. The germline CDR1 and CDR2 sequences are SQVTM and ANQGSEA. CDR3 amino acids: CSGGQGTGYTF. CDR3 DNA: TGCAGCGGCGGACAGGGCACGGGCTACACCTTC.

For the CDR3, the DNA is TGTGCCAGCAGCCCTAAACTAGCGGGGGACTCTGGGGCCAACGTCCTGACTTTC. Translated: CASSPKLAGDSGANVLTF. The gene calls are TRBV7-2 and TRBJ2-6; TRBD2 matches at 11 bases. This CDR3 is built from 18 residues. CDR1 and CDR2 (germline): SGHTA, FQGNSA. V was clipped by 5 bases and J by 0 bases; unmatched bases: 6.

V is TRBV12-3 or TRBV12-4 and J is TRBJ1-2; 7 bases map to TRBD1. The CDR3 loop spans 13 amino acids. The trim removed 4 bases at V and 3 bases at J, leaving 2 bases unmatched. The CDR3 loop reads CASSYRGDYGYTF. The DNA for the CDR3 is TGTGCCAGCAGTTACAGGGGAGACTATGGCTACACCTTC.

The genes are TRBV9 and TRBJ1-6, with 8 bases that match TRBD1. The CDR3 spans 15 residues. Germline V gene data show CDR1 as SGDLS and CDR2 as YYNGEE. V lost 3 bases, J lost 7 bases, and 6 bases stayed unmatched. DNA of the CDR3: TGTGCCAGCAGCGCCGGACAGGGCCGGAATTCACCCCTCCACTTT. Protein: CASSAGQGRNSPLHF.

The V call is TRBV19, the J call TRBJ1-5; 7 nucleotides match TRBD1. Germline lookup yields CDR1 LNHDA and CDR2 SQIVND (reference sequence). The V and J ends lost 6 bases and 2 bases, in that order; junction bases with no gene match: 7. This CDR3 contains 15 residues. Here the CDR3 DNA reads TGTGCCAGTAGCAGCACAGGGGATGGCAATCAGCCCCAGCATTTT. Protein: CASSSTGDGNQPQHF. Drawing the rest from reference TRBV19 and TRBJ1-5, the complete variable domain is DGGITQSPKYLFRKEGQNVTLSCEQNLNHDAMYWYRQDPGQGLRLIYYSQIVNDFQKGDIAEGYSVSREKKESFPLTVTSAQKNPTAFYLCASSSTGDGNQPQHFGDGTRLSIL.

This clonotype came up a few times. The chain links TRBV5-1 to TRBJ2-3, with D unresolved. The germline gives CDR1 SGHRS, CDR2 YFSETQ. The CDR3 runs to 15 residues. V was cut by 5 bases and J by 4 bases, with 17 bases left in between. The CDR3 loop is CASSPVNNLADTQYF. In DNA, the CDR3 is TGCGCCAGCAGTCCGGTCAATAACCTCGCAGATACGCAGTATTTT.

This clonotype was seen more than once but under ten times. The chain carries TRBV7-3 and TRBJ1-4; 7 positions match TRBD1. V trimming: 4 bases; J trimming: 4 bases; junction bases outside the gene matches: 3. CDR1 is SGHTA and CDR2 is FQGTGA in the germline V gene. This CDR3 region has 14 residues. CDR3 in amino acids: CASSWDRLNEKLFF. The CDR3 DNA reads TGTGCCAGCAGCTGGGACAGACTTAATGAAAAACTGTTTTTT.

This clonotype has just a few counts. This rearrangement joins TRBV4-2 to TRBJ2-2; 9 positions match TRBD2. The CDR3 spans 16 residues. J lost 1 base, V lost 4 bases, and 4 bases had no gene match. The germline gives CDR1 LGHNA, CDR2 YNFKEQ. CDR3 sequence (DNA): TGTGCCAGCAGCCCCCAGACTAGCGGGAACACCGGGGAGCTGTTTTTT. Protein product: CASSPQTSGNTGELFF.